These T cell receptor beta chains were read from a single sample in a study of blood T cells in healthy people across ages. MiXCR, run by TCRdb on the 5' RACE reads, gives a single entry per CDR3 protein. Among 540,000 or so distinct CDR3 sequences, less than 60% were seen once, and the ten largest hold about 22%. The specimen sequenced was blood. These receptors were obtained from a man of 80 years or more in good health. Both conserved end residues are part of each CDR3. D genes are given only for firm matches. Clone size is shown for a subset of rows, as once, few, many or a class of expanded clone.

cdr3_nt | cdr3_aa | j_call | clone_size | d_call | v_call
TGCAGTGCCCCCGGACAGGGAGAGAGCGAGCAGTACTTC | CSAPGQGESEQYF | TRBJ2-7 | . | TRBD1 | TRBV20-1
TGCAGTGCTAGAGGGGTCGGAGCGAGGGCGGGGGAGACCCAGTACTTC | CSARGVGARAGETQYF | TRBJ2-5 | once | . | TRBV20-1
TGTGCCAGCAGTGCCACCCACGGACATCGTGGGGAGACCCAGTACTTC | CASSATHGHRGETQYF | TRBJ2-5 | . | . | TRBV27
TGTGCCAGCAGGGATTCCTACAGGGGTGCCGGAAACACCATATATTTT | CASRDSYRGAGNTIYF | TRBJ1-3 | . | TRBD1 | TRBV7-9
TGCGCCAGCAGCCGGGACGGAACCTACAATGAGCAGTTCTTC | CASSRDGTYNEQFF | TRBJ2-1 | few | . | TRBV4-1
TGCGCCAGCGGCGGGACAGCCGAGAACTATGGCTACACCTTC | CASGGTAENYGYTF | TRBJ1-2 | few | TRBD1 | TRBV5-1
TGTGCCAGCAGCCTCCAAGGGACAGGGGTTGACGAGCAGTACTTC | CASSLQGTGVDEQYF | TRBJ2-7 | . | TRBD1 | TRBV9
TGCAGTGCTCCGTCTAGCGCCAATGAGCAGTTCTTC | CSAPSSANEQFF | TRBJ2-1 | . | . | TRBV20-1
TGTGCCAGCAGCAGAGTTGGAGGCGGGAGGGCCAATGAGCAGTTCTTC | CASSRVGGGRANEQFF | TRBJ2-1 | . | TRBD2 | TRBV7-2
TGCGCCAGCAGCCAACACCAGACAGGGTGGGAGCAGTACTTC | CASSQHQTGWEQYF | TRBJ2-4 | . | TRBD1 | TRBV4-3
TGTGTCAGCAGCTCCGCTAGCGGGCGGGAGCATGAGCAGTTCTTC | CVSSSASGREHEQFF | TRBJ2-1 | . | TRBD2 | TRBV7-9
TGTGCCAGCAGCTTCGGGACTAGCGGGAGCTCAGAGACCCAGTACTTC | CASSFGTSGSSETQYF | TRBJ2-5 | . | TRBD2 | TRBV7-9
TGTGCCAGCAGCCCAGCCATCACCGGGACTAGCGGCACCGGGGAGCTGTTTTTT | CASSPAITGTSGTGELFF | TRBJ2-2 | . | TRBD2 | TRBV7-9
TGTGCCAGCAGCCACTTGGTAGTCGGGCGGGGGGGTGAAGATACGCAGTATTTT | CASSHLVVGRGGEDTQYF | TRBJ2-3 | many | TRBD2 | TRBV6-1
TGTGCCAGCAGTTACTCTGGCGAGCTTAACACCGGGGAGCTGTTTTTT | CASSYSGELNTGELFF | TRBJ2-2 | . | . | TRBV6-2/TRBV6-3
TGTGCCAGCAGCTTAGCTGCAGGGCGGTACAATGAGCAGTTCTTC | CASSLAAGRYNEQFF | TRBJ2-1 | . | . | TRBV7-2
TGTGCCAGCGTATCCCAGGAGAGGAGGACTGAAGCTTTCTTT | CASVSQERRTEAFF | TRBJ1-1 | . | . | TRBV3-1
TGTGCCAGCAGTTCCACAGGGGGCCGCTACGAGCAGTACTTC | CASSSTGGRYEQYF | TRBJ2-7 | . | TRBD1 | TRBV7-2
TGTGCCAGCAGCTTAGGCGGGCCAGGGTGGGATGAAGCTTTCTTT | CASSLGGPGWDEAFF | TRBJ1-1 | . | . | TRBV7-2
TGTGCCAGCAGTTTCGTCGGACAGAATGAAAAACTGTTTTTT | CASSFVGQNEKLFF | TRBJ1-4 | . | . | TRBV27
TGTGCCAGCCGACAGGCCCCAGGTCAGGCACTGTTTTTT | CASRQAPGQALFF | TRBJ1-4 | . | . | TRBV6-6
TGTGCCAGCAGTCCCCGGTCCTTCACAGATACGCAGTATTTT | CASSPRSFTDTQYF | TRBJ2-3 | . | . | TRBV2
TGTGCCAGCCTCCGCAGTCGAGGACCGCAGTATTTT | CASLRSRGPQYF | TRBJ2-3 | . | . | TRBV28
TGCAGCGTTGAAGGCGGGGGCTCATACGAGCAGTACTTC | CSVEGGGSYEQYF | TRBJ2-7 | few | . | TRBV29-1
TGTGCCAGCAGCGTAAGGAACGACAGGGAAGGCGAGCAGTACTTC | CASSVRNDREGEQYF | TRBJ2-7 | . | TRBD1 | TRBV9
TGCAGTGCTAGAGATGTACCCCCAGGGTTAGCTGGAAACACCATATATTTT | CSARDVPPGLAGNTIYF | TRBJ1-3 | . | . | TRBV20-1
TGTGCCAGCAGCCAAGGGGACTGGGAAGAGACCCAGTACTTC | CASSQGDWEETQYF | TRBJ2-5 | . | . | TRBV14